The sequence of this TCR beta chain was determined in a study of T cells expressing NK-cell markers. Study-level information: Cells sorted as CD3+CD56+NKG2C+, CD3+CD56+NKG2C- and CD3+CD56-NKG2C+ T cells supplied the TCR beta repertoires. With respect to HCMV, seven of the eight sequenced donors were seropositive, and one was seronegative.

Generation of TCR beta cDNA was performed by 5'RACE template switching incorporating UMIs. Each CDR3 protein gets one entry in TCRdb, which reprocessed the 5' RACE reads and gives no DNA. This sample's clone table lists 350,000 to 450,000 distinct CDR3 sequences. CDR3 length equals 16 residues. Per the germline V gene, CDR1 is LNHDA and CDR2 is SQIVND (reference sequence). The chain links TRBV19 to TRBJ2-2; TCRdb designates TRBD1, a call that cannot be tested without DNA. The sample consisted of blood T cells: a sorted CD56 or NKG2C T cell subset, CD4+ or CD8+ T cells, or bulk PBMC T cells (not recorded which). The TCR sequence derives from a man aged 18-70 years in good health. The CDR3 here is CASSHRDRINTGELFF. The full variable domain, with the rest looked up from reference TRBV19 and TRBJ2-2, is DGGITQSPKYLFRKEGQNVTLSCEQNLNHDAMYWYRQDPGQGLRLIYYSQIVNDFQKGDIAEGYSVSREKKESFPLTVTSAQKNPTAFYLCASSHRDRINTGELFFGEGSRLTVL.